The next 15 T cell receptor beta chains were all read from a single sample in a study of cytomegalovirus exposure and HLA in healthy donors. This PCR relied on a set of 60 Vbeta primers and 13 Jbeta primers. The method was immunoSEQ multiplex PCR; TCRdb's version includes in-frame clones alone and lacks a portion of them. Of some 65,000 clones in the sample, about 73% were seen once. The sample comprised PBMCs. The receptors come from a woman in her 30s in good health and CMV-seronegative.

In DNA, the CDR3 is TGTGCCAGCAGCGTACTAGCGGGGGGGCCGAGCACAGATACGCAGTATTTT. Protein sequence: CASSVLAGGPSTDTQYF. The chain is built from TRBV9 and TRBJ2-3, with 12 bases matching TRBD2. With V trimmed by 1 base and J by 0 bases, 3 bases remained unmatched. CDR3 length: 17 residues. Germline CDR1 and CDR2: SGDLS and YYNGEE. Filled out from reference TRBV9 and TRBJ2-3, the complete variable domain reads DSGVTQTPKHLITATGQRVTLRCSPRSGDLSVYWYQQSLDQGLQFLIQYYNGEERAKGNILERFSAQQFPDLHSELNLSSLELGDSALYFCASSVLAGGPSTDTQYFGPGTRLTVL.

The chain couples TRBV25-1 to TRBJ1-5, with D maybe TRBD1 (5 bases). The V gene lost 4 bases and the J gene lost 1 base, with 17 bases spanning the gap. This CDR3 comprises 17 residues. CDR1 is MGHDK, CDR2 SYGVNS, per germline. CDR3 in DNA: TGTGCCAGCAGTGGATCAGGGTGGGGCATAAGCAATCAGCCCCAGCATTTT. The encoded protein is CASSGSGWGISNQPQHF.

The rearrangement links TRBV6-5 to TRBJ1-4, with 7 bases identical to TRBD1. The CDR3 sequence is 16 residues long. Trimming cost V 0 bases and J 8 bases; bases outside gene matches: 9. Germline V gives CDR1 MNHEY, CDR2 SVGAGI. The CDR3 loop reads CASSYSAGGLLEKLFF. The CDR3 nucleotides read TGTGCCAGCAGTTACTCGGCAGGGGGTTTATTAGAAAAACTGTTTTTT.

This clone was seen ten or more times. CDR3 in DNA: TGCGCCAGCAGCCCCGAAGGTAGCGGGTCCTACAATGAGCAGTTCTTC. Its translation is CASSPEGSGSYNEQFF. The chain uses TRBV4-3 and TRBJ2-1, with TRBD2 identical over 7 bases. The CDR3 loop spans 16 amino acids. Germline V gene sequence: CDR1 LGHNA, CDR2 YSLEER. With V trimmed by 4 bases and J by 1 base, 7 bases remained unmatched.

The rearrangement joins TRBV9 to TRBJ1-1; D remains unclear. V lost 0 bases, J lost 1 base, and 4 bases lay in between. CDR1 is SGDLS and CDR2 is YYNGEE in the germline V gene. CDR3 length: 13 amino acids. The chain's CDR3 is CASSVDWNTEAFF. CDR3 DNA sequence: TGTGCCAGCAGCGTAGACTGGAACACTGAAGCTTTCTTT.

In regard to this clone: Additional DNA sequences in this sample encode the identical CDR3. The gene calls are TRBV7-3 and TRBJ2-2; D perhaps matches TRBD1 (6 bases). The CDR3 covers 13 residues. The V and J ends lost 2 bases and 5 bases respectively, with 6 bases between them. Germline assignment: CDR1 SGHTA and CDR2 FQGTGA. CDR3 nucleotides: TGTGCCAGCAGCTTACAGGGGACCGGGGAGCTGTTTTTT. Translation gives CASSLQGTGELFF.

The J gene is TRBJ1-1, the V gene TRBV27, with no clear D. Trimming stripped 6 bases from V and 0 bases from J, with 11 bases between. Germline V gives CDR1 MNHEY, CDR2 SMNVEV (reference sequence). This CDR3 is 14 amino acids long. CDR3 nucleotides: TGTGCCAGCAGGATGAACTTGATGAACACTGAAGCTTTCTTT. Translating it yields CASRMNLMNTEAFF.

This clone was picked up a small number of times. This rearrangement joins TRBV19 to TRBJ2-6, with D perhaps matching TRBD1 (5 bases). The CDR3 consists of 15 residues. V dropped 9 bases and J dropped 0 bases, with 12 bases sitting between them. Germline loops: CDR1 LNHDA, CDR2 SQIVND (reference sequence). CDR3 nucleotides: TGTGCCAGCAGACAGATAAGCTCTGGGGCCAACGTCCTGACTTTC. This encodes CASRQISSGANVLTF.

The chain employs TRBV11-3 and TRBJ1-1, with D unclear. The CDR3 extends over 15 amino acids. In germline, CDR1 is SGHNT, CDR2 YENEEA. V shed 5 bases and J shed 5 bases, with 18 bases lying between them. CDR3 amino acids: CASSPGEGRGTEAFF. Here the CDR3 DNA reads TGTGCCAGCAGCCCCGGGGAGGGCAGAGGGACTGAAGCTTTCTTT.

The chain links TRBV5-1 to TRBJ2-7; tentative D call: TRBD2 (7 bases). This CDR3 is 12 amino acids long. Trimming shortened V by 5 bases and J by 4 bases, and 10 bases separated the two germline ends. Germline V CDR1 and CDR2: SGHRS, YFSETQ. The CDR3 loop reads CASRGGGYEQYF. CDR3 DNA sequence: TGCGCCAGCAGGGGAGGGGGGTACGAGCAGTACTTC.

The V call is TRBV19, the J call TRBJ1-2, with TRBD1 matching 7 bases. The CDR3 has 16 residues. V trimming: 4 bases; J trimming: 6 bases; junction bases outside the gene matches: 14. Germline CDR1 is LNHDA and CDR2 is SQIVND (reference sequence). The CDR3 DNA sequence: TGTGCCAGTAGTAGGGGTCCGGACAGGAATGCTAATGGCTACACCTTC. It yields the protein CASSRGPDRNANGYTF.

The chain combines TRBV5-1 with TRBJ2-5; 11 nucleotides line up with TRBD1. From germline, CDR1 is SGHRS and CDR2 YFSETQ. V shed 2 bases, J shed 5 bases, and the junction held 5 bases outside the gene matches. The CDR3 sequence is 15 residues long. The CDR3 coding sequence is TGCGCCAGCAGCTTAAGGACAGGGGGCGTGGAGACCCAGTACTTC. Its protein is CASSLRTGGVETQYF.

V gene TRBV19 combines with J gene TRBJ2-1; perhaps TRBD1 as D (5 bases). The CDR3 is 15 residues long. Germline V gene sequence: CDR1 LNHDA, CDR2 SQIVND (reference sequence). Trimming shortened V by 0 bases and J by 2 bases, and 8 bases separated the two germline ends. CDR3 sequence (DNA): TGTGCCAGTAGTATAGAACAGGTTACCTACAATGAGCAGTTCTTC. It is translated as CASSIEQVTYNEQFF.

J is TRBJ1-4 and V is TRBV7-6, with no clear D. Germline V lookup: CDR1 SGHVS, CDR2 FNYEAQ. There are 14 residues in the CDR3. V lost 3 bases to trimming and J lost 4 bases, with 9 bases between them. CDR3 in DNA: TGTGCCAGCAGCTTTGGACTCTATAATGAAAAACTGTTTTTT. Encoded protein: CASSFGLYNEKLFF.

The chain recombines TRBV30 with TRBJ1-1; D unclear. Germline values: CDR1 GTSNPN, CDR2 SVGIG (reference sequence). Trimming stripped 5 bases from V and 0 bases from J, with 13 bases between. This CDR3 has 14 amino acids. The CDR3 loop reads CAWSFRRLNTEAFF. CDR3 sequence (DNA): TGTGCCTGGTCCTTCAGGCGATTGAACACTGAAGCTTTCTTT.